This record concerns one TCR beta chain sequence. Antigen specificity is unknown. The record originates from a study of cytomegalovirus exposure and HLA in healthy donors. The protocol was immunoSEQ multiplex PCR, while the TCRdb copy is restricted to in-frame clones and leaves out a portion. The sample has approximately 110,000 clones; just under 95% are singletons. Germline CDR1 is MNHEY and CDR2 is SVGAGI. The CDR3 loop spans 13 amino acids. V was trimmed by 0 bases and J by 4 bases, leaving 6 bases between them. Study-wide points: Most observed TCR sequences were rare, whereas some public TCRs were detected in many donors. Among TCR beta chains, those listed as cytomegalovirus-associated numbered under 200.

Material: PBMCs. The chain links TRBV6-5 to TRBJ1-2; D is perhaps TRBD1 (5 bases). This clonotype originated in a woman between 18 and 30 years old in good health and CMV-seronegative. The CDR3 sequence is CASSYSTGYGYTF. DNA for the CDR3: TGTGCCAGCAGTTACTCTACAGGCTATGGCTACACCTTC.